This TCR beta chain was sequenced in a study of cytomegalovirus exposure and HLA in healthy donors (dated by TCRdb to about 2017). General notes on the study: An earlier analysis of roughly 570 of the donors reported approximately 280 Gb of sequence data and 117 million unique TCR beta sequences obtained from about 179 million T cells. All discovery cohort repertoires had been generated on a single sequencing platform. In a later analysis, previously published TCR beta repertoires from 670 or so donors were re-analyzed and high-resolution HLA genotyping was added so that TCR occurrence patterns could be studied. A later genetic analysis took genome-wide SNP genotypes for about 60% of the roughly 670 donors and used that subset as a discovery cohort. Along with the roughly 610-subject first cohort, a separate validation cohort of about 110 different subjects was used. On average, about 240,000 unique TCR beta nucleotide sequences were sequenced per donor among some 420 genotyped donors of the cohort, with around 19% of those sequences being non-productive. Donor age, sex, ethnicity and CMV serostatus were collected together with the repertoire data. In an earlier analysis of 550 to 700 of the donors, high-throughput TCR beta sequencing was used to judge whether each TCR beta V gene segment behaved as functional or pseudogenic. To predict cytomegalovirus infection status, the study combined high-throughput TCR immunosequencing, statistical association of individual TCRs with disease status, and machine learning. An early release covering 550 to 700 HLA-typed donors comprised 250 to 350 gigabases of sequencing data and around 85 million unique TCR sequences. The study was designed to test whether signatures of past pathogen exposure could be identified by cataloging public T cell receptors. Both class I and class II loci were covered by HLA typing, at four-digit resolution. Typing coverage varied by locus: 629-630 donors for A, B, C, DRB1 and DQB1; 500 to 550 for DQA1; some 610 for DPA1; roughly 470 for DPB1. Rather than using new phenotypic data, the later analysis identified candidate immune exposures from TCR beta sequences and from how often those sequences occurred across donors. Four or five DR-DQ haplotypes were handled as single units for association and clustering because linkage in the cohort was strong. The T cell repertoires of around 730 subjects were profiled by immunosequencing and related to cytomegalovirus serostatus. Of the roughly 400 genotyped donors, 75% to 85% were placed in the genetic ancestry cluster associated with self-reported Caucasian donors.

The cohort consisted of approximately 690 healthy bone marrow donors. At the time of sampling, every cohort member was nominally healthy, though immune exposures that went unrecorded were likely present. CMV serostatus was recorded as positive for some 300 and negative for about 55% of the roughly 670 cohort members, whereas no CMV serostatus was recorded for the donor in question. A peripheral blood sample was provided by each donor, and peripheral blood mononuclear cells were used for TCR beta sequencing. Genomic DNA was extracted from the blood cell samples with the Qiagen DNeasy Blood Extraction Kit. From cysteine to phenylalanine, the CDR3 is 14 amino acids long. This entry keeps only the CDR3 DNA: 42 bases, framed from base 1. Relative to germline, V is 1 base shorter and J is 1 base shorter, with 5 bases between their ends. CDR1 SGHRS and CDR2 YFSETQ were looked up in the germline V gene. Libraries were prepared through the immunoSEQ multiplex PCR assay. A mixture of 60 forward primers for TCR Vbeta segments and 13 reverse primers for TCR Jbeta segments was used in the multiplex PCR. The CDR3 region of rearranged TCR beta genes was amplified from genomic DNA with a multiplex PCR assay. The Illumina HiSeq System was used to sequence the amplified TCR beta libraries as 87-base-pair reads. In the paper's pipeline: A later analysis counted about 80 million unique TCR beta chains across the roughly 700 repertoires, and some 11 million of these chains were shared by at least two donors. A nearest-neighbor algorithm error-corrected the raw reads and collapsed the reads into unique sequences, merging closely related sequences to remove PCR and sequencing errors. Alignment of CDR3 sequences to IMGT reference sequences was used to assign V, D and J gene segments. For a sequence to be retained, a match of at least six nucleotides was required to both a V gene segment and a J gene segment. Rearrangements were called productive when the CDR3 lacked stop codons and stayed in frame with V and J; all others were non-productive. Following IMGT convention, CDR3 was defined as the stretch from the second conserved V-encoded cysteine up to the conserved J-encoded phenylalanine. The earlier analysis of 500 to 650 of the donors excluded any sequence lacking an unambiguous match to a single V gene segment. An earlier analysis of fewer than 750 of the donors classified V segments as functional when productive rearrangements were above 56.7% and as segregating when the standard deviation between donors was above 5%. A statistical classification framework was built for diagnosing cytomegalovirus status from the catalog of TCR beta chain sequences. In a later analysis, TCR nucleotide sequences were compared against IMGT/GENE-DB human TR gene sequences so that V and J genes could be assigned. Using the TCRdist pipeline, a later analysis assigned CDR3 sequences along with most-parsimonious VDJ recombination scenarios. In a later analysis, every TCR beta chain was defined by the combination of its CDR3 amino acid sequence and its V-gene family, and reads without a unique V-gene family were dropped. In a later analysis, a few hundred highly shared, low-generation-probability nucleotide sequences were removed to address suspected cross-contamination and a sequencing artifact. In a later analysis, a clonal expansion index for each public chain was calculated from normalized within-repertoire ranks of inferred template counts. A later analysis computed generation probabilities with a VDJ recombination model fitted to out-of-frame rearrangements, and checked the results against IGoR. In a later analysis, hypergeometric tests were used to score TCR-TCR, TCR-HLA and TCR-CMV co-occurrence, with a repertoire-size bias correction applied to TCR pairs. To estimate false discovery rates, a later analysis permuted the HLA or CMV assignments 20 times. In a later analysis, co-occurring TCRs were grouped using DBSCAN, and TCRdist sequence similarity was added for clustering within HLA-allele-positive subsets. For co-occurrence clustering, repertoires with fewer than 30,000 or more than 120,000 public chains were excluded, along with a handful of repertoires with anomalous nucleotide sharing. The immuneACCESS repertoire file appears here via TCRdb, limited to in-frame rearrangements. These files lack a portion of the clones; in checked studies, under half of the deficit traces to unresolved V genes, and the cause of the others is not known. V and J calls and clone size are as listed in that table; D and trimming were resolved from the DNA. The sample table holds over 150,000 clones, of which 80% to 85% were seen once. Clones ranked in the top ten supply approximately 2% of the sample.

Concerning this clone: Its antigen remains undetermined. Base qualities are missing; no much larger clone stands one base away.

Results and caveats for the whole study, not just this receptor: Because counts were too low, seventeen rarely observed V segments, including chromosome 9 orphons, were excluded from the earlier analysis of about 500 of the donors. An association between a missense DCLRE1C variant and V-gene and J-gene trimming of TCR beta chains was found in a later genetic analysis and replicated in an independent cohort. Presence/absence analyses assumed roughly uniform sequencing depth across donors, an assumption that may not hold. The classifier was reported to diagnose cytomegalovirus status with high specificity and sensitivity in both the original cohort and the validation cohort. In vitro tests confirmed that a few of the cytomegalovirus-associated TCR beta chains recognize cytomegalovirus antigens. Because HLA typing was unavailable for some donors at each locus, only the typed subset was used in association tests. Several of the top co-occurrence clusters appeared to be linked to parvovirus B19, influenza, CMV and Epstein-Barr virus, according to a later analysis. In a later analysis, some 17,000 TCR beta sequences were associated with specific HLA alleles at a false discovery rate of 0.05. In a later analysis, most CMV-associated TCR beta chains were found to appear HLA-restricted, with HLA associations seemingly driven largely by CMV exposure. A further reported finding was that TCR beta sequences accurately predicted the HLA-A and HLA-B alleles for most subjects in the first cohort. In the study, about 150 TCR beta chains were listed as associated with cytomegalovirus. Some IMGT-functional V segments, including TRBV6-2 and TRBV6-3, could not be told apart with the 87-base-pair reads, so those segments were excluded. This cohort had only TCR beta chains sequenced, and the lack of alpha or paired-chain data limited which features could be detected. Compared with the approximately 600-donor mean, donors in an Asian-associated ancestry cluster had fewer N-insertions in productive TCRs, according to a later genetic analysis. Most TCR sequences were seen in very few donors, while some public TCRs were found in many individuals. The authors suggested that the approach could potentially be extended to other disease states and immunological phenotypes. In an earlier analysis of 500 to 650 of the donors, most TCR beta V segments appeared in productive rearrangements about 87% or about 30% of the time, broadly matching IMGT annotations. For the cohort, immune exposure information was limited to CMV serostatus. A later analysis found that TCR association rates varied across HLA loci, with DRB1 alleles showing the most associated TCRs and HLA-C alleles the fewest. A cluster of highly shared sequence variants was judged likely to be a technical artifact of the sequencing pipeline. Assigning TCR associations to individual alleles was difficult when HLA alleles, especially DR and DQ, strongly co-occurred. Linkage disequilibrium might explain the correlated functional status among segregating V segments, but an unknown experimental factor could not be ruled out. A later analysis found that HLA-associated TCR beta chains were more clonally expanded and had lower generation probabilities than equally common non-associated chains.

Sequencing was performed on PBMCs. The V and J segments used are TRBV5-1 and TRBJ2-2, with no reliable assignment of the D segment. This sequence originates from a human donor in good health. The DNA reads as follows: TGCGCCAGCAGCTTGACTCTGAACACCGGGGAGCTGTTTTTT. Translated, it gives CASSLTLNTGELFF.